A single sample is the source of the 30 T cell receptor beta chains below, sequenced in a study of T cell responses to AZD1222 COVID-19 vaccine (dated by TCRdb to about 2021). Per the publication, the time point label means: about 28 days (+/-7) after the second vaccine dose. Libraries came from the immunoSEQ multiplex PCR assay. TCRdb carries this immuneACCESS record with in-frame sequences only. Its versions omit some clonotypes, under half of them owing to an unresolved V gene in the studies checked, with the rest unexplained. This sample gives 70,000 to 95,000 clones in total; approximately 92% of them show up just once. The top ten constitute 2% to 2.5% of the sample. Sequenced material: peripheral blood, taken 28 days after the second AZD1222 dose. All receptors derive from an adult who received the AZD1222 COVID-19 vaccine.

The CDR3 region has the DNA TGTGCCAGCAGCTTAGACTTAACAGGGGGCCGCTCTGGAAACACCATATATTTT. Translating it yields CASSLDLTGGRSGNTIYF. This chain uses TRBV7-2 with TRBJ1-3; 9 bases fit TRBD1. Germline V gene data show CDR1 as SGHTA and CDR2 as FQGNSA. After removal of 1 base from V and 0 bases from J, the junction contained 7 bases not matched to a gene. CDR3 length: 18 residues.

The rearrangement uses TRBV5-1 and TRBJ2-1, with TRBD2 matching over 12 bases. Germline values: CDR1 SGHRS, CDR2 YFSETQ. Losses at the gene ends were 4 bases for V and 4 bases for J; bases not matched to a gene: 9. The CDR3 is 17 residues long. The CDR3 DNA reads as TGCGCCAGCAGCCGTACGATACTAGCGGGGGGTTACAATGAGCAGTTCTTC. Its protein is CASSRTILAGGYNEQFF.

The gene calls are TRBV11-2 and TRBJ2-3; 10 nucleotides line up with TRBD2. The trim removed 0 bases at V and 3 bases at J, leaving 6 bases unmatched. This CDR3 has 17 amino acids. Germline CDR1 and CDR2: SGHAT and FQNNGV. The CDR3, as DNA: TGTGCCAGCAGCTTAGACCGGACTAGCGGTAAGACAGATACGCAGTATTTT. As protein: CASSLDRTSGKTDTQYF.

Notes on this clone: At one boundary the junction diverges from the germline segment, which might be a read error. The chain uses TRBV7-2 and TRBJ2-3; D gene ambiguous. The CDR3 extends over 14 amino acids. Germline V gene lookup returns CDR1 SGHTA and CDR2 FQGNSA. The CDR3, as DNA: TGTGCCAGCAGCTTAGTGAGTAGCACGGATACGCAGTATTTT. The encoded protein is CASSLVSSTDTQYF.

The chain combines TRBV20-1 with TRBJ1-6; tentative D call: TRBD1 (5 bases). The CDR3 consists of 13 residues. Trimming cost V 3 bases and J 8 bases, with 11 bases left between them. From germline, CDR1 is DFQATT and CDR2 SNEGSKA (reference sequence). The CDR3 spells CSASYQGDSPLHF. Written as DNA, the CDR3 is TGCAGTGCTAGTTACCAGGGCGATTCACCCCTCCACTTT.

This chain joins TRBV4-2 and TRBJ2-1; 12 positions agree with TRBD2. The V segment lost 2 bases and the J segment 4 bases; nucleotides outside the gene matches: 15. From germline, CDR1 is LGHNA and CDR2 YNFKEQ. The CDR3 has 20 residues. CDR3 sequence (DNA): TGTGCCAGCAGCCAAATGACAGGGTCCCAACTAGCGGGGGGTTACAATGAGCAGTTCTTC. Encoded protein: CASSQMTGSQLAGGYNEQFF.

V is TRBV15 and J is TRBJ1-5; no clear D gene. In germline, CDR1 is LNHNV, CDR2 YYDKDF (reference sequence). The CDR3 is 14 amino acids. Trimming left V 5 bases short and J 0 bases short, with 8 bases between. The DNA of the CDR3 is TGTGCCACCAGCTTACGGGTTAGCAATCAGCCCCAGCATTTT. This translates into CATSLRVSNQPQHF.

The chain recombines TRBV2 with TRBJ1-2, with D perhaps TRBD1 (5 bases). Trimming cost V 1 base and J 4 bases, with 16 bases left between them. The CDR3 spans 16 residues. Germline CDR1 reads SNHLY; CDR2 reads FYNNEI. This CDR3 is CASSEGTTPRSYGYTF. The CDR3 coding sequence is TGTGCCAGCAGTGAAGGGACAACACCTCGGAGCTATGGCTACACCTTC.

On this clone itself: Sequence at one end of the junction differs from germline and may be a read error. The chain uses TRBV27 and TRBJ2-7; 9 bases are shared with TRBD1. CDR1 and CDR2 (germline): MNHEY, SMNVEV (reference sequence). The CDR3 runs 15 residues. In DNA form, the CDR3 reads TGTGCCAGCAGTTTAACCGGGACAGGGTCCTCCGAGCAGTACTTC. Amino acid sequence: CASSLTGTGSSEQYF.

This sequence joins TRBV18 and TRBJ1-1, with D possibly TRBD1 on 6 matching bases. Trimming removed 4 bases from V and 2 bases from J, with 11 bases in between. CDR1 and CDR2 from the germline V gene are KGHSH and LQKENI. This CDR3 is built from 14 residues. The CDR3 loop is CASSRVDSNTEAFF. Written as DNA, the CDR3 is TGTGCCAGCTCACGCGTGGACAGTAACACTGAAGCTTTCTTT.

The genes are TRBV28 and TRBJ2-7; 9 nucleotides align to TRBD2. The germline gives CDR1 MDHEN, CDR2 SYDVKM. This CDR3 contains 15 residues. V lost 6 bases to trimming and J lost 3 bases; unmatched junction nucleotides: 9. CDR3 sequence reads: CASRTGLASSYEQYF. In nucleotides, the CDR3 is TGTGCCAGCAGAACAGGACTAGCGAGTAGCTACGAGCAGTACTTC.

The CDR3 bases are TGTGCCAGCAGTGAATGGGGGACCAGCTCTGGGGCCAACGTCCTGACTTTC. Its translation: CASSEWGTSSGANVLTF. V gene TRBV6-4 combines with J gene TRBJ2-6; D could derive from TRBD1 or TRBD2 (5 bases each). The CDR3 sequence is 17 residues long. V lost 3 bases and J lost 0, with 12 bases in between. Germline CDR1 and CDR2: MRHNA and SNTAGT.

This chain's CDR3 is CASSSRTAYGYTF. Here the CDR3 DNA reads TGTGCCAGCAGCTCCCGGACTGCCTATGGCTACACCTTC. V and J are TRBV7-8 and TRBJ1-2; D is ambiguous. The V gene's germline CDR1 is SGHVS and CDR2 FQNEAQ. CDR3 size: 13 residues. V was cut by 4 bases and J by 4 bases, with 10 bases left in between.

The chain links TRBV3-1 (or the pseudogene TRBV3-2) to TRBJ1-2; TRBD1 aligns across 8 bases. CDR3 size: 14 residues. The V segment lost 5 bases and the J segment 4 bases; nucleotides outside the gene matches: 6. CDR1 is LGHDT and CDR2 is YNNKEL in the germline V gene (reference sequence). The CDR3 reads CASSATGAAYGYTF. CDR3 bases: TGTGCCAGCAGCGCGACAGGGGCGGCCTATGGCTACACCTTC.

The genes are TRBV7-2 and TRBJ1-2; TRBD1 aligns across 9 bases. Per germline, CDR1 SGHTA and CDR2 FQGNSA. The V and J ends lost 5 bases and 2 bases, in that order; junction bases with no gene match: 6. The CDR3 totals 15 residues. CDR3 protein: CASSPQTGGNYGYTF. In DNA form, the CDR3 reads TGTGCCAGCAGCCCACAGACAGGGGGAAACTATGGCTACACCTTC.

The chain recombines TRBV7-2 with TRBJ2-5; tentatively, D is TRBD2 (6 bases). The ends were cut back, 4 bases at V and 4 bases at J, with 10 bases in the middle. Per the germline V gene, CDR1 is SGHTA and CDR2 is FQGNSA. This CDR3 is built from 13 residues. The CDR3 protein is CASSSPGGETQYF. DNA for the CDR3: TGTGCCAGCAGCTCGCCCGGGGGAGAGACCCAGTACTTC.

J is TRBJ2-1 and V is TRBV2; 8 positions match TRBD2. Germline V lookup: CDR1 SNHLY, CDR2 FYNNEI. Losses at the gene ends were 4 bases for V and 9 bases for J; bases not matched to a gene: 11. This CDR3 has 15 amino acids. The CDR3 loop reads CASSGPPGGAGEQFF. As DNA, the CDR3 is TGTGCCAGCAGTGGGCCTCCCGGGGGGGCAGGTGAGCAGTTCTTC.

This chain connects TRBV6-1 to TRBJ2-3; a possible D gene is TRBD1 (6 bases). This CDR3 is 15 amino acids long. Trimming shortened V by 1 base and J by 2 bases, and 10 bases separated the two germline ends. Germline loops: CDR1 MNHNS, CDR2 SASEGT. As DNA, the CDR3 is TGTGCCAGCAGTGAAGATGAGGGACACACAGATACGCAGTATTTT. Its protein is CASSEDEGHTDTQYF.

The J gene is TRBJ2-3, the V gene TRBV4-2, with 7 bases identical to TRBD2. The CDR3 is made up of 16 amino acids. Per the germline V gene, CDR1 is LGHNA and CDR2 is YNFKEQ. V gave up 1 base and J gave up 5 bases; unmatched junction bases: 9. CDR3 nucleotides: TGTGCCAGCAGCCAAGGATTAGTGGCTAGCGGAGATACGCAGTATTTT. Protein sequence: CASSQGLVASGDTQYF.

The CDR3 loop is CASSLGALNEQYF. CDR3 nucleotides: TGTGCCAGCAGCTTAGGAGCCCTCAACGAGCAGTACTTC. The chain employs TRBV7-2 and TRBJ2-7; no reliable D call. The CDR3 is 13 amino acids. Germline assignment: CDR1 SGHTA and CDR2 FQGNSA. The V end was cut by 1 base, the J end by 5 bases, with 9 bases between.

There are a few counts of this clone. The chain has TRBV6-5 and TRBJ2-7; the D gene is possibly TRBD2 (5 bases). The V gene's germline CDR1 is MNHEY and CDR2 SVGAGI. V was shortened by 6 bases and J by 0 bases, with 15 bases between the two germline ends. The CDR3 length is 15 residues. In DNA, the CDR3 is TGTGCCAGCAGCCCGGGGTTCGACACCTCCTACGAGCAGTACTTC. It is translated as CASSPGFDTSYEQYF.

The rearrangement joins TRBV7-3 to TRBJ2-3, with 13 bases aligning to TRBD2. Germline V gives CDR1 SGHTA, CDR2 FQGTGA. The CDR3 spans 18 residues. Trimming cost V 1 base and J 6 bases; bases outside gene matches: 10. The CDR3 coding sequence is TGTGCCAGCAGCTTAAAGAATCGACTAGCGGGGGGCCCGGATACGCAGTATTTT. This gives the protein CASSLKNRLAGGPDTQYF.

V gene TRBV19 combines with J gene TRBJ2-7; D ambiguous. V lost 1 base and J lost 6, with 7 bases in between. CDR1 is LNHDA and CDR2 is SQIVND in the germline V gene (reference sequence). The CDR3 runs 12 residues. CDR3 sequence (DNA): TGTGCCAGTAGTATAGGTGGTGGCGAGCAGTACTTC. Its protein product is CASSIGGGEQYF.

The chain combines TRBV30 with TRBJ2-1; 11 nucleotides match TRBD2. The CDR3 length is 15 residues. The J segment lost 7 bases and the V segment lost 4 bases, leaving 9 bases of the junction unmatched. Germline CDR1 is GTSNPN and CDR2 is SVGIG (reference sequence). The CDR3 sequence: CAWTPGLAEGNEQFF. CDR3 in DNA: TGTGCCTGGACTCCGGGACTAGCGGAGGGGAATGAGCAGTTCTTC.

The J gene is TRBJ1-5, the V gene TRBV4-2, with 9 positions matching TRBD1. V was clipped by 4 bases and J by 5 bases; unmatched bases: 6. The germline gives CDR1 LGHNA, CDR2 YNFKEQ. The CDR3 covers 15 residues. The CDR3 DNA is TGTGCCAGCAGCCCCCGGACAGGGGAAGATCAGCCCCAGCATTTT. It yields the protein CASSPRTGEDQPQHF.

The J gene is TRBJ2-7, the V gene TRBV30, with 7 bases aligning to TRBD1. Trimming took 5 bases from V and 3 from J; bases not matched to a gene: 1. The CDR3 has 11 residues. CDR1 and CDR2 from the germline V gene are GTSNPN and SVGIG (reference sequence). CDR3 DNA sequence: TGTGCCTGGGGGACAGTCTACGAGCAGTACTTC. Its protein product is CAWGTVYEQYF.

This clone was observed a few times. The J gene is TRBJ1-3, the V gene TRBV12-5, with TRBD1 identical over 10 bases. Trimming at V came to 6 bases and at J to 4 bases, leaving 15 bases not matched to a gene. Germline V gene sequence: CDR1 LGHNT, CDR2 FRNRAP. The CDR3 spans 18 residues. The CDR3 DNA sequence: TGTGCTAGTGGATTCCAAGCCGGGACAGGGGTTATCGGAAACACCATATATTTT. It encodes CASGFQAGTGVIGNTIYF.

The J gene is TRBJ2-1, the V gene TRBV10-3, with a weak D call TRBD2 (5 bases). The CDR3 spans 16 residues. Germline V gene sequence: CDR1 ENHRY, CDR2 SYGVKD. Trimming took off 3 bases at V and 2 bases at J, with 14 bases between the two ends. The CDR3 here is CAISDPLRGTYNEQFF. CDR3 DNA: TGTGCCATCAGTGACCCCCTCCGGGGAACCTACAATGAGCAGTTCTTC.

The V call is TRBV18, the J call TRBJ2-1; 7 bases fit TRBD2. The CDR3 sequence is 16 residues long. Trimming at V came to 0 bases and at J to 6 bases, leaving 8 bases not matched to a gene. CDR1 KGHSH and CDR2 LQKENI come from the germline V gene. The CDR3 loop is CASSPPGGADINEQFF. DNA for the CDR3: TGTGCCAGCTCACCACCGGGAGGGGCGGATATCAATGAGCAGTTCTTC. The variable domain in full, with the rest retrieved from reference TRBV18 and TRBJ2-1, is NAGVMQNPRHLVRRRGQEARLRCSPMKGHSHVYWYRQLPEEGLKFMVYLQKENIIDESGMPKERFSAEFPKEGPSILRIQQVVRGDSAAYFCASSPPGGADINEQFFGPGTRLTVL.

V and J are TRBV20-1 and TRBJ1-1, with unresolved D. Germline-derived CDR1 and CDR2 are DFQATT and SNEGSKA (reference sequence). The CDR3 sequence is 11 residues long. Trimming left V 3 bases short and J 8 bases short, with 10 bases between. CDR3 protein: CSARGDLEAFF. CDR3 nucleotides: TGCAGTGCTAGGGGAGATCTGGAAGCTTTCTTT.